The rows below give T cell receptor beta chains drawn from one sample of a study of technical replicates of blood from a handful of donors. The protocol was immunoSEQ multiplex PCR, while the TCRdb copy is restricted to in-frame clones and leaves out a portion. This sample carries approximately 69,000 clones, roughly 96% of them seen once, and the ten largest clones take roughly 0.21%. The specimen was T cells isolated from PBMCs. The receptor set was obtained from a human donor in good health. The CDR3 runs from the conserved cysteine through the conserved F or W. The order of the fields is V gene, CDR3 length, clone size, D gene, J gene, CDR3 DNA, CDR3 protein. The D gene is left open where the match is weak. Not every row has a clone size; where given, it reads once, few, many or a size class.

v_gene: TRBV29-1; len: 11; abundance: -; d_gene: -; j_gene: TRBJ1-1; CDR3nt: TGCAGCGTACGAGTGAACACTGAAGCTTTCTTT; CDR3aa: CSVRVNTEAFF
v_gene: TRBV6-5; len: 14; abundance: -; d_gene: TRBD1; j_gene: TRBJ2-5; CDR3nt: TGTGCCAGCAGAGCCCGACAGGGGGCTGAGACCCAGTACTTC; CDR3aa: CASRARQGAETQYF
v_gene: TRBV19; len: 16; abundance: -; d_gene: TRBD2; j_gene: TRBJ2-7; CDR3nt: TGTGCCAGTAGCCGAGGAGGGTGGGAGGGCCGATACGAGCAGTACTTC; CDR3aa: CASSRGGWEGRYEQYF
v_gene: TRBV27; len: 15; abundance: -; d_gene: -; j_gene: TRBJ2-7; CDR3nt: TGTGCCAGCAGTTTGGGGCCAGATGGCTCCTACGAGCAGTACTTC; CDR3aa: CASSLGPDGSYEQYF
v_gene: TRBV29-1; len: 13; abundance: -; d_gene: -; j_gene: TRBJ2-1; CDR3nt: TGCAGCGTTGAAAAACTCCTAGAAAATGAGCAGTTCTTC; CDR3aa: CSVEKLLENEQFF
v_gene: TRBV2; len: 15; abundance: -; d_gene: -; j_gene: TRBJ2-3; CDR3nt: TGTGCCAGCAGTGCGTTAGCGGTCCTCATGGATACGCAGTATTTT; CDR3aa: CASSALAVLMDTQYF
v_gene: TRBV9; len: 16; abundance: -; d_gene: -; j_gene: TRBJ2-2; CDR3nt: TGTGCCAGCAGCGGACGAGGGAGTGGAGGCACCGGGGAGCTGTTTTTT; CDR3aa: CASSGRGSGGTGELFF
v_gene: TRBV5-1; len: 13; abundance: -; d_gene: TRBD1; j_gene: TRBJ2-3; CDR3nt: TGCGCCAGCAGCTTCGACAGGGACGATACGCAGTATTTT; CDR3aa: CASSFDRDDTQYF
v_gene: TRBV10-1; len: 16; abundance: -; d_gene: -; j_gene: TRBJ2-2; CDR3nt: TGCGCCAGCAGTGGCCAACAACCTTACCCTACCGGGGAGCTGTTTTTT; CDR3aa: CASSGQQPYPTGELFF
v_gene: TRBV27; len: 13; abundance: -; d_gene: -; j_gene: TRBJ1-3; CDR3nt: TGTGCCAGCAGGCTAGGTTCTGGAAACACCATATATTTT; CDR3aa: CASRLGSGNTIYF
v_gene: TRBV19; len: 16; abundance: -; d_gene: TRBD1; j_gene: TRBJ1-1; CDR3nt: TGTGCCAGTAGTATCGGCGGCGACAGGGTGGGCACTGAAGCTTTCTTT; CDR3aa: CASSIGGDRVGTEAFF
v_gene: TRBV7-9; len: 13; abundance: -; d_gene: -; j_gene: TRBJ1-1; CDR3nt: TGTGCCAGCAGCTTAGTTTCCTCCACTGAAGCTTTCTTT; CDR3aa: CASSLVSSTEAFF
v_gene: TRBV19; len: 16; abundance: few; d_gene: -; j_gene: TRBJ2-1; CDR3nt: TGTGCCAGCTCCAAGGACCGACTAGACTCGATCAATGAGCAGTTCTTC; CDR3aa: CASSKDRLDSINEQFF
v_gene: TRBV14; len: 14; abundance: -; d_gene: -; j_gene: TRBJ2-7; CDR3nt: TGTGCCAGCAGCCAAGGTGTCAGGGACTACGAGCAGTACTTC; CDR3aa: CASSQGVRDYEQYF
v_gene: TRBV2; len: 12; abundance: -; d_gene: TRBD1; j_gene: TRBJ2-5; CDR3nt: TGTGCCAGCGGGACAGGGCGAGAGACCCAGTACTTC; CDR3aa: CASGTGRETQYF
v_gene: TRBV4-1; len: 16; abundance: once; d_gene: -; j_gene: TRBJ1-1; CDR3nt: TGCGCCAGCAGCCAAAAAAACAGCCGTATGAACACTGAAGCTTTCTTT; CDR3aa: CASSQKNSRMNTEAFF
v_gene: TRBV28; len: 15; abundance: -; d_gene: -; j_gene: TRBJ2-7; CDR3nt: TGTGCCAGCAGTGATGGGACAAAGAACGCCTACGAGCAGTACTTC; CDR3aa: CASSDGTKNAYEQYF
v_gene: TRBV7-6; len: 17; abundance: -; d_gene: -; j_gene: TRBJ2-2; CDR3nt: TGTGCCAGCAGCTTAGATTCTGGAGGCCCCCTCGGTCGGGAGCTGTTTTTT; CDR3aa: CASSLDSGGPLGRELFF
v_gene: TRBV6-4; len: 15; abundance: -; d_gene: TRBD2; j_gene: TRBJ2-1; CDR3nt: TGTGCCAGCAGTGAGTTAGCGGGGGGGTACAATGAGCAGTTCTTC; CDR3aa: CASSELAGGYNEQFF
v_gene: TRBV4-1; len: 13; abundance: -; d_gene: -; j_gene: TRBJ2-2; CDR3nt: TGCGCCACCAGAGACTTGAACACCGGGGAGCTGTTTTTT; CDR3aa: CATRDLNTGELFF
v_gene: TRBV5-1; len: 18; abundance: -; d_gene: TRBD2; j_gene: TRBJ2-3; CDR3nt: TGCGCCAGCAGCTTGGTGGGGACTAGCGGGATCAGGGGAGATACGCAGTATTTT; CDR3aa: CASSLVGTSGIRGDTQYF
v_gene: TRBV15; len: 15; abundance: few; d_gene: TRBD2; j_gene: TRBJ2-3; CDR3nt: TGTGCCACCAGCAGGGGAAGCGGGGGACCAGATACGCAGTATTTT; CDR3aa: CATSRGSGGPDTQYF
v_gene: TRBV5-1; len: 14; abundance: -; d_gene: -; j_gene: TRBJ1-2; CDR3nt: TGCGCCAGCAGCTTCCACTGGGCAGCCAATGGCTACACCTTC; CDR3aa: CASSFHWAANGYTF
v_gene: TRBV6-1; len: 15; abundance: -; d_gene: TRBD2; j_gene: TRBJ2-1; CDR3nt: TGTGCCAGCGCCGGGGGGGTCGGCTCCTACAATGAGCAGTTCTTC; CDR3aa: CASAGGVGSYNEQFF
v_gene: TRBV5-5; len: 12; abundance: -; d_gene: -; j_gene: TRBJ2-7; CDR3nt: TGTGCCAGCAGCTCCCGTAACTACGAGCAGTACTTC; CDR3aa: CASSSRNYEQYF
v_gene: TRBV7-7; len: 14; abundance: -; d_gene: -; j_gene: TRBJ2-5; CDR3nt: TGTGCCAGCAGCGTCCGAGGGCTCCAAGAGACCCAGTACTTC; CDR3aa: CASSVRGLQETQYF
v_gene: TRBV29-1; len: 12; abundance: -; d_gene: -; j_gene: TRBJ1-5; CDR3nt: TGCAGCGTTTCCGACGGGAATCAGCCCCAGCATTTT; CDR3aa: CSVSDGNQPQHF
v_gene: TRBV29-1; len: 14; abundance: -; d_gene: -; j_gene: TRBJ2-1; CDR3nt: TGCAGCGTTGAAACTTATAAGCGGGCCCATGAGCAGTTCTTC; CDR3aa: CSVETYKRAHEQFF
v_gene: TRBV4-1; len: 16; abundance: -; d_gene: -; j_gene: TRBJ1-5; CDR3nt: TGCGCCAGCAGCCAAGTTCTAGACCGAGGCAATCAGCCCCAGCATTTT; CDR3aa: CASSQVLDRGNQPQHF
v_gene: TRBV11-3; len: 18; abundance: -; d_gene: TRBD2; j_gene: TRBJ2-1; CDR3nt: TGTGCCAGCAGCCACCCTCGACTAGCGGGAGAATCCTACAATGAGCAGTTCTTC; CDR3aa: CASSHPRLAGESYNEQFF
v_gene: TRBV5-1; len: 12; abundance: once; d_gene: -; j_gene: TRBJ2-3; CDR3nt: TGCGCCAGCAGCTCTCTCTCAGATACGCAGTATTTT; CDR3aa: CASSSLSDTQYF
v_gene: TRBV28; len: 12; abundance: -; d_gene: -; j_gene: TRBJ1-2; CDR3nt: TGTGCCATCACGAGCCATAACTATGGCTACACCTTC; CDR3aa: CAITSHNYGYTF
v_gene: TRBV5-1; len: 19; abundance: -; d_gene: TRBD2; j_gene: TRBJ2-1; CDR3nt: TGCGCCAGCAGCAAGGACGGGACTAGCGGGATACGCTCCTACAATGAGCAGTTCTTC; CDR3aa: CASSKDGTSGIRSYNEQFF
v_gene: TRBV12-5; len: 13; abundance: once; d_gene: TRBD1; j_gene: TRBJ1-2; CDR3nt: TGTGCTAGTGGGAACGGGACAGTCTATGGCTACACCTTC; CDR3aa: CASGNGTVYGYTF
v_gene: TRBV4-2; len: 13; abundance: -; d_gene: TRBD1; j_gene: TRBJ1-1; CDR3nt: TGTGCCAGCAGCCAAGGAGAGGGGGCGGAGGCTTTCTTT; CDR3aa: CASSQGEGAEAFF
v_gene: TRBV28; len: 16; abundance: -; d_gene: -; j_gene: TRBJ2-2; CDR3nt: TGTGCCAGCAGGCTAGGAGGGCCGGTTTTCACCGGGGAGCTGTTTTTT; CDR3aa: CASRLGGPVFTGELFF
v_gene: TRBV10-2; len: 15; abundance: -; d_gene: -; j_gene: TRBJ1-6; CDR3nt: TGCGCCAGCAGTGAGCTAAGACAGGCGGTGTGGCCCCTCCACTTT; CDR3aa: CASSELRQAVWPLHF